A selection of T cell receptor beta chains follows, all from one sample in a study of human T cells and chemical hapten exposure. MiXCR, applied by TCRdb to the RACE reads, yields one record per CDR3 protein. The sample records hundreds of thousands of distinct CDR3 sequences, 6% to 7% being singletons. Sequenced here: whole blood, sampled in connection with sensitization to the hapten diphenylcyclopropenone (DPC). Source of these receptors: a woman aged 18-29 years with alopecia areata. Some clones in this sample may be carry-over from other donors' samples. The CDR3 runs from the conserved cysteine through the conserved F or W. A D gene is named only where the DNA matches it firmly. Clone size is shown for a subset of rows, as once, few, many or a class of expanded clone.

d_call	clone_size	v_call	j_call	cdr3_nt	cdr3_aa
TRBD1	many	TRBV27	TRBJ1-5	TGTGCCAGCAGTTGGACTGGACAGGGAGGTCAGCCCCAGCATTTT	CASSWTGQGGQPQHF
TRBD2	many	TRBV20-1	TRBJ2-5	TGCAGTGCTAGAGCCGGGGGGGGCCAAGAGACCCAGTACTTC	CSARAGGGQETQYF
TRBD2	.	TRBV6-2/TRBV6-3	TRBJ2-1	TGTGCCAGCAGCCCCCTTCTAGCGGGGGGGGAATACAATGAGCAGTTCTTC	CASSPLLAGGEYNEQFF
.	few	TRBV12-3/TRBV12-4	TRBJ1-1	TGTGCCAGCAGTAGGTGGAGTGGAAGTTGGAACACTGAAGCTTTCTTT	CASSRWSGSWNTEAFF
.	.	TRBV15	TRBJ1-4	TGTGCCACCAGCACCGCCCGAGGGGCGGGAAATGAAAAACTGTTTTTT	CATSTARGAGNEKLFF
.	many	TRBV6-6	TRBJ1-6	TGTGCCAGCAGTACCGCCGGACCTCTAAATTCACCCCTCCACTTT	CASSTAGPLNSPLHF
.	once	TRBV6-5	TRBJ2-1	TGTGCCAGCAGCTCCAATGGGTACAATGAGCAGTTCTTC	CASSSNGYNEQFF
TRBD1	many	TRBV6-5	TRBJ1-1	TGTGCCAGCAGTTACTCTAGGACAGGGATTCACACTGAAGCTTTCTTT	CASSYSRTGIHTEAFF
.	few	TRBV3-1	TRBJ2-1	TGTGCCAGCAGCCAAGATCGCGATGATGAGCAGTTCTTC	CASSQDRDDEQFF
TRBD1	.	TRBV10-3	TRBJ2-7	TGTGCCATCAGTGTACAGGGGGCCAACGAGCAGTACTTC	CAISVQGANEQYF
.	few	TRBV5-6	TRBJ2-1	TGTGCCAGCAGCTTGGATGGCATAGTTCAGTTCTTC	CASSLDGIVQFF
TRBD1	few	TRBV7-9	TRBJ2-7	TGTGCCAGCAGCCCTGACAGGACAGGCCTGGGCGAGCAGTACTTC	CASSPDRTGLGEQYF
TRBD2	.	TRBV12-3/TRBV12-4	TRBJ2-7	TGTGCCAGCAGTCTGCCTTTGACCGGGACTAGCGGGTACGAGCAGTACTTC	CASSLPLTGTSGYEQYF
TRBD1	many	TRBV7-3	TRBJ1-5	TGTGCCAGCAGCTTTCCAGGGACAGGGGGAGACCGGAATCAGCCCCAGCATTTT	CASSFPGTGGDRNQPQHF
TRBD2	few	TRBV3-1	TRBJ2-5	TGTGCCAGCAGCCATGTGACTAGCGAAGAGACCCAGTACTTC	CASSHVTSEETQYF
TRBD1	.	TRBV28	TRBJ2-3	TGTGCCAGCAGTTCGGGACAGGATAGCACAGATACGCAGTATTTT	CASSSGQDSTDTQYF
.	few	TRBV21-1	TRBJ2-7	TGTGCCAGCAGCAAAGATCAGGCCGGGGTAGCGGACTACGAGCAGTACTTC	CASSKDQAGVADYEQYF
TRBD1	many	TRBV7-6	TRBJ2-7	TGTGCCAGCAGCTCCGCCTCGGAGGGACAGGGGGAACTAGTCGACGAGCAGTACTTC	CASSSASEGQGELVDEQYF
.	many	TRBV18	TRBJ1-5	TGTGCCAGCTCACCATTGGCAGGGTCCGTTCAGCCCCAGCATTTT	CASSPLAGSVQPQHF
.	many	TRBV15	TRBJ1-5	TGTGCCACCAGCAGCTACGCCGATGGGTTGAGGGGTCAGCCCCAGCATTTT	CATSSYADGLRGQPQHF
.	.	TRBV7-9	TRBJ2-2	TGTGCCAGCAGCCCCTACGGGGAAGGAGGAACCGGGGAGCTGTTTTTT	CASSPYGEGGTGELFF
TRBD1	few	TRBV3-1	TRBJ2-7	TGTGCCAGCAGCCAAGTTCAGGGGGTCTACGAGCAGTACTTC	CASSQVQGVYEQYF
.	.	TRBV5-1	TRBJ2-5	TGCGCCAGCAGCCCGGCGAACACCAGAGAGACCCAGTACTTC	CASSPANTRETQYF
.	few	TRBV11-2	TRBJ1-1	TGTGCCAGCAGCTTAGCAGTTACGCTCCGGGGCACTGAAGCTTTCTTT	CASSLAVTLRGTEAFF
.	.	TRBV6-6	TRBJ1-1	TGTGCCAGCAGTAAAGGACCTCTCATAGTTCGGGGAGCTTTCTTT	CASSKGPLIVRGAFF
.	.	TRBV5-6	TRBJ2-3	TGTGCCAGCAGCTCGAGACAGTACACAGATACGCAGTATTTT	CASSSRQYTDTQYF
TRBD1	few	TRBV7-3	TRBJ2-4	TGTGCCAGCAGCTTACCCCCCATCGACAGGGCCCTCGGGCACATTCAGTACTTC	CASSLPPIDRALGHIQYF
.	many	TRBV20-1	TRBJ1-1	TGCAGTGCTAGTTCCGGGGCGCTCGATCAGGGAGCTTTCTTT	CSASSGALDQGAFF
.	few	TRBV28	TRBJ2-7	TGTGCCAGCAGCCCCACGGGTCTGGGCGGATCCTACTACGAGCAGTACTTC	CASSPTGLGGSYYEQYF
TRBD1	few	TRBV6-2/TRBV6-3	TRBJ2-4	TGTGCCAGCGGGTCGACAGGGAACATTCAGTACTTC	CASGSTGNIQYF
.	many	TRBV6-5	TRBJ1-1	TGTGCCAGCAGCCTTGTCGGGCCGCTCCCCACTGAAGCTTTCTTT	CASSLVGPLPTEAFF
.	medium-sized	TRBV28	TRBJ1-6	TGTGCCAGCAGTTTATATGACCATAATTCACCCCTCCACTTT	CASSLYDHNSPLHF
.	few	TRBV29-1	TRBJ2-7	TGCAGCGTTGTTTTGGTCGACAACTCAGGGAGAGCCTACGAGCAGTACTTC	CSVVLVDNSGRAYEQYF
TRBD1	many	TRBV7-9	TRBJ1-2	TGTGCCAGCAGCTCCAGGGGGGTCGCTGGCTACACCTTC	CASSSRGVAGYTF
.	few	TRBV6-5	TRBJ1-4	TGTGCCAGCGCCAAGGGGGGCCTGGGTGAAAAACTGTTTTTT	CASAKGGLGEKLFF
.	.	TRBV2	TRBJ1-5	TGTGCCAGTAAGGACAGATTCAATCAGCCCCAGCATTTT	CASKDRFNQPQHF
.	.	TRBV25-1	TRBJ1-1	TGTGCCAGCAGTGAAGTTGGGCGGAACACTGAAGCTTTCTTT	CASSEVGRNTEAFF
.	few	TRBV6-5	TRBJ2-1	TGTGCCAGCAGCCTTTCGAGGGGGGGCCAGGATGAGCAGTTCTTC	CASSLSRGGQDEQFF
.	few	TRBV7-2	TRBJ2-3	TGTGCCAGCAGCCCAGGACAGCGAAGCACAGATACGCAGTATTTT	CASSPGQRSTDTQYF
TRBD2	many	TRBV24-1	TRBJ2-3	TGTGCCACCAGTGAGCCGCTAGCGGGGGGCACAGATACGCAGTATTTT	CATSEPLAGGTDTQYF
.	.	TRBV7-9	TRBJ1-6	TGTGCCAGCAGCTTAGGGTCGAGCAGTTTAGGAAATTCACCCCTCCACTTT	CASSLGSSSLGNSPLHF
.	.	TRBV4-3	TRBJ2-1	TGCGCCAGCAGCCAAGATTTTAGTATCTTAAACAATGAGCAGTTCTTC	CASSQDFSILNNEQFF